The rows below give T cell receptor beta chains drawn from one sample of a study of blood T cells in healthy people across ages. TCRdb re-analysed the 5' RACE reads in MiXCR, keeping a single row per CDR3 protein. The table has around 670,000 distinct CDR3 sequences, about 28% seen once; the top ten hold around a sixth. Source material: blood. Source of these receptors: a woman of 80 years or more in good health. Each CDR3 is given with its conserved first and last residue. A D gene is named only where the DNA matches it firmly. Clone size is shown for a subset of rows, as once, few, many or a class of expanded clone.

CASSQARTLNTEAFF,TGCGCCAGCAGCCAAGCTCGCACCTTGAACACTGAAGCTTTCTTT,TRBJ1-1,15,NA,NA,TRBV5-1
CASTPGQGNTEAFF,TGTGCCAGCACCCCTGGGCAAGGGAACACTGAAGCTTTCTTT,TRBJ1-1,14,many,NA,TRBV12-3/TRBV12-4
CVSSLERGEETQYF,TGTGTCAGCAGCTTAGAGAGGGGAGAAGAGACCCAGTACTTC,TRBJ2-5,14,NA,NA,TRBV7-9
CAWSPPPATNEKLFF,TGTGCCTGGAGTCCCCCCCCAGCAACTAATGAAAAACTGTTTTTT,TRBJ1-4,15,NA,NA,TRBV30
CSVSEGFNEKLFF,TGCAGCGTTTCGGAGGGCTTTAATGAAAAACTGTTTTTT,TRBJ1-4,13,many,NA,TRBV29-1
CSARGLDRGRGEAFF,TGCAGTGCTAGAGGCTTGGACAGGGGTCGAGGTGAAGCTTTCTTT,TRBJ1-1,15,few,TRBD1,TRBV20-1
CASSQDLRQGNEQFF,TGTGCCAGCAGCCAAGATCTTAGGCAGGGCAATGAGCAGTTCTTC,TRBJ2-1,15,many,NA,TRBV3-1
CASGLEPGSTNEQFF,TGTGCCAGCGGTTTAGAGCCGGGTTCCACCAATGAGCAGTTCTTC,TRBJ2-1,15,few,NA,TRBV6-5
CASSLAVGGRYGYTF,TGTGCCAGCAGCTTAGCGGTCGGGGGAAGGTATGGCTACACCTTC,TRBJ1-2,15,many,NA,TRBV7-2
CASSLADSQYF,TGTGCCAGCAGTTTAGCGGACTCGCAGTACTTC,TRBJ2-5,11,few,NA,TRBV12-3/TRBV12-4
CAGRVDRSEQFF,TGCGCCGGCAGGGTGGACAGGTCAGAGCAGTTCTTC,TRBJ2-1,12,once,TRBD1,TRBV2
CASSLPGGINYGYTF,TGTGCCAGCAGCCTCCCAGGGGGGATAAACTATGGCTACACCTTC,TRBJ1-2,15,many,TRBD1,TRBV7-2
CSAPGLMMGGYYEQYF,TGCAGTGCCCCGGGACTCATGATGGGGGGGTATTACGAGCAGTACTTC,TRBJ2-7,16,many,TRBD2,TRBV20-1
CASSLGGTAGTDTQYF,TGCGCCAGCAGCTTGGGGGGGACAGCCGGCACAGATACGCAGTATTTT,TRBJ2-3,16,many,TRBD1,TRBV5-1
CATSRRTSSYNSPLHF,TGTGCCACCAGCAGAAGGACGAGCTCCTATAATTCACCCCTCCACTTT,TRBJ1-6,16,many,NA,TRBV15
CSADRGGTEAFF,TGCAGCGCTGACAGGGGAGGCACTGAAGCTTTCTTT,TRBJ1-1,12,NA,TRBD1,TRBV29-1
CASSQLNTEAFF,TGTGCCAGCAGCCAGTTGAACACTGAAGCTTTCTTT,TRBJ1-1,12,many,NA,TRBV4-2
CASSLGTGYSPRHF,TGTGCCAGCAGCTTAGGGACAGGGTATTCACCCCGCCACTTT,TRBJ1-6,14,few,TRBD1,TRBV7-2
CASSGTGSGQETQYF,TGTGCCAGCAGCGGAACGGGATCTGGCCAAGAGACCCAGTACTTC,TRBJ2-5,15,NA,NA,TRBV7-3
CASSETTTGGHGYTF,TGTGCCAGTAGCGAGACTACGACAGGGGGCCATGGCTACACCTTC,TRBJ1-2,15,many,TRBD1,TRBV19
CASNPTSGGLIPQYF,TGTGCCAGCAACCCGACTAGCGGGGGGTTAATTCCGCAGTATTTT,TRBJ2-3,15,many,TRBD2,TRBV6-4
CASSSDSGRYNQPQHF,TGTGCCAGCAGTTCCGACAGCGGACGGTACAATCAGCCCCAGCATTTT,TRBJ1-5,16,many,NA,TRBV7-2
CASSSPLGRGLTGELFF,TGTGCCAGCAGTTCTCCTCTCGGCAGGGGGCTCACCGGGGAGCTGTTTTTT,TRBJ2-2,17,few,TRBD1,TRBV6-6
CASSPYLGQGSYNEQFF,TGTGCCAGCTCACCCTATCTAGGACAGGGATCCTACAATGAGCAGTTCTTC,TRBJ2-1,17,many,TRBD1,TRBV18
CASSVQGPATNEKLFF,TGTGCCAGCAGTGTCCAGGGCCCTGCAACTAATGAAAAACTGTTTTTT,TRBJ1-4,16,once,NA,TRBV2
CASRFRPGMTDTQYF,TGCGCCAGCAGGTTTCGCCCAGGGATGACAGATACGCAGTATTTT,TRBJ2-3,15,many,NA,TRBV5-1
CAWSGGGFGTEAFF,TGTGCCTGGAGTGGCGGAGGGTTCGGCACTGAAGCTTTCTTT,TRBJ1-1,14,few,NA,TRBV30
CAIPTRAGYTDTQYF,TGTGCCATACCCACCAGGGCAGGGTACACAGATACGCAGTATTTT,TRBJ2-3,15,many,NA,TRBV27
CASSFFSGANVLIF,TGTGCCAGCAGTTTTTTCTCCGGGGCCAACGTCCTGATTTTC,TRBJ2-6,14,NA,NA,TRBV28
CASRKSGGSDVQYF,TGTGCCAGCAGAAAGAGCGGGGGATCAGATGTGCAGTATTTT,TRBJ2-3,14,NA,TRBD2,TRBV12-3/TRBV12-4
CASSQGDRATDTQYF,TGCGCCAGCAGCCAAGGGGACAGGGCCACAGATACGCAGTATTTT,TRBJ2-3,15,many,TRBD1,TRBV4-3
CASSTGTGVGEQYF,TGTGCCAGCAGTACCGGGACAGGGGTTGGCGAGCAGTACTTC,TRBJ2-7,14,many,TRBD1,TRBV6-6
CASGREKLFF,TGTGCCAGCGGGAGGGAAAAACTGTTTTTT,TRBJ1-4,10,many,NA,TRBV6-1
CASSLVGGSTNEKLFF,TGCGCCAGCAGCTTGGTTGGGGGATCAACTAATGAAAAACTGTTTTTT,TRBJ1-4,16,many,NA,TRBV5-1
CASSLAGVQGTEAFF,TGTGCCAGCAGCTTGGCAGGGGTCCAGGGGACTGAAGCTTTCTTT,TRBJ1-1,15,NA,NA,TRBV5-5
CAWSATGIPGANVLTF,TGTGCCTGGAGTGCTACAGGGATCCCTGGGGCCAACGTCCTGACTTTC,TRBJ2-6,16,few,NA,TRBV30
CAWRYSTYEQYF,TGTGCCTGGAGGTACAGCACCTACGAGCAGTACTTC,TRBJ2-7,12,many,NA,TRBV30
CASSLGAGGPVVNEQFF,TGTGCCAGCAGCTTAGGGGCGGGGGGTCCCGTTGTAAATGAGCAGTTCTTC,TRBJ2-1,17,many,TRBD2,TRBV11-2
CASSRTRQGRWDTRYF,TGTGCCAGCAGCCGAACCCGACAGGGGCGGTGGGATACGCGGTATTTT,TRBJ2-3,16,NA,TRBD1,TRBV3-1
CATSGLTGDEQFF,TGTGCCACCAGTGGTTTGACAGGTGATGAGCAGTTCTTC,TRBJ2-1,13,many,NA,TRBV24-1
CASSQPWRGDYNEQFF,TGTGCCAGCAGTCAACCTTGGCGGGGGGATTACAATGAGCAGTTCTTC,TRBJ2-1,16,many,TRBD2,TRBV27
CASSLEGIEQYF,TGTGCCAGCAGCTTGGAGGGAATCGAGCAGTACTTC,TRBJ2-7,12,NA,NA,TRBV11-2